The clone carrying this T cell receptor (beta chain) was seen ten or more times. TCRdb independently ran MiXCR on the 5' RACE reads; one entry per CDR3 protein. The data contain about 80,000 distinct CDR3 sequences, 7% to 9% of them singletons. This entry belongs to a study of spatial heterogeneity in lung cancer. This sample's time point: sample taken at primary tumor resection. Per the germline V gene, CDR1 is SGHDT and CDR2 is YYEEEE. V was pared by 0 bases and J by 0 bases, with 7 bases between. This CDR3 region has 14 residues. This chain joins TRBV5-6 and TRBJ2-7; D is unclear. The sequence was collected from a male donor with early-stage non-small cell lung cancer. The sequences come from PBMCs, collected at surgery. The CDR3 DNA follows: TGTGCCAGCAGCTTGGAAGGCTTCTCCTACGAGCAGTACTTC. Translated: CASSLEGFSYEQYF.